These 8 T cell receptor beta chains share one sample of origin, sequenced in a study of blood T cell repertoires in COVID-19. Measured with immunoSEQ multiplex PCR; TCRdb has only the in-frame clones, and not every one. The sample consists of around 130,000 clones, 70% to 90% of them appearing once. Material for sequencing was peripheral blood. The receptors here all came from a woman aged 50 to 60 who had recovered from COVID-19.

This clone was recorded once. J is TRBJ2-1 and V is TRBV5-1; 7 nucleotides match TRBD1. With 4 bases clipped from V and 2 bases from J, the junction kept 9 bases outside the gene matches. The CDR3 length is 16 residues. Per the germline V gene, CDR1 is SGHRS and CDR2 is YFSETQ. CDR3 loop: CASSTRPGQPYNEQFF. The CDR3 nucleotides are TGCGCCAGCAGCACCAGACCGGGACAGCCCTACAATGAGCAGTTCTTC.

V and J are TRBV5-1 and TRBJ2-3; 9 nucleotides line up with TRBD1. After removal of 0 bases from V and 6 bases from J, the junction contained 8 bases not matched to a gene. CDR1 is SGHRS, CDR2 YFSETQ, per germline. The CDR3 length is 16 residues. The CDR3 is CASSLETGQGSDTQYF. The CDR3 nucleotides read TGCGCCAGCAGCTTGGAAACGGGACAGGGTAGCGATACGCAGTATTTT. Looking up the rest from reference TRBV5-1 and TRBJ2-3 gives the full variable domain: KAGVTQTPRYLIKTRGQQVTLSCSPISGHRSVSWYQQTPGQGLQFLFEYFSETQRNKGNFPGRFSGRQFSNSRSEMNVSTLELGDSALYLCASSLETGQGSDTQYFGPGTRLTVL.

The chain links TRBV30 to TRBJ1-2; D is uncertain. V was clipped by 3 bases and J by 6 bases, with 14 bases between them. CDR1 GTSNPN and CDR2 SVGIG come from the germline V gene (reference sequence). The CDR3 totals 13 residues. CDR3 sequence: CAWRVPRGDGYTF. CDR3 DNA: TGTGCCTGGAGGGTCCCACGGGGAGATGGCTACACCTTC. Looking up the rest from reference TRBV30 and TRBJ1-2 gives the full variable domain: SQTIHQWPATLVQPVGSPLSLECTVEGTSNPNLYWYRQAAGRGLQLLFYSVGIGQISSEVPQNLSASRPQDRQFILSSKKLLLSDSGFYLCAWRVPRGDGYTFGSGTRLTVV.

This chain joins TRBV7-3 and TRBJ1-2, with 7 positions matching TRBD1. In germline, CDR1 is SGHTA, CDR2 FQGTGA. J gave up 2 bases and V 5 bases, and 5 bases lay outside the gene matches. CDR3 length equals 14 residues. CDR3 in amino acids: CASSPDRHNYGYTF. Here the CDR3 DNA reads TGTGCCAGCAGCCCGGACAGGCACAACTATGGCTACACCTTC.

J is TRBJ2-3 and V is TRBV15; D perhaps matches TRBD2 (5 bases). The ends were cut back, 0 bases at V and 10 bases at J, with 23 bases in the middle. The CDR3 is 17 residues long. Germline V gene sequence: CDR1 LNHNV, CDR2 YYDKDF (reference sequence). CDR3 DNA sequence: TGTGCCACCAGCAGAGATAAAGAGGTCCTAGCCAGCACCGCGCAGTATTTT. Translation gives CATSRDKEVLASTAQYF.

The chain carries TRBV4-1 and TRBJ2-1; possible D gene TRBD2, 5 bases. Germline V gene data show CDR1 as MGHRA and CDR2 as YSYEKL. The CDR3 is made up of 12 amino acids. V dropped 5 bases and J dropped 15 bases, with 17 bases sitting between them. The CDR3 coding sequence is TGCGCCAGCAGCTCCGTAGCCGGGAAGAGGTTCTTC. Its translation is CASSSVAGKRFF.

This chain uses TRBV5-6 with TRBJ1-3; 8 bases align to TRBD1. This CDR3 spans 14 amino acids. V shed 4 bases, J shed 6 bases, and the junction held 6 bases outside the gene matches. The V gene's germline CDR1 is SGHDT and CDR2 YYEEEE. The chain's CDR3 is CASSLGQGSNTIYF. CDR3 nucleotide sequence: TGTGCCAGCAGCCTCGGACAGGGCTCAAACACCATATATTTT.

The chain's CDR3 is CASSLVGSGNTIYF. CDR3 nucleotides: TGTGCCAGCAGCTTAGTCGGCTCTGGAAACACCATATATTTT. This chain connects TRBV7-9 to TRBJ1-3; D remains unclear. Germline V gene data show CDR1 as SEHNR and CDR2 as FQNEAQ (reference sequence). V gave up 1 base and J gave up 0 bases, with 4 bases separating them. The CDR3 runs 14 residues.